The 17 T cell receptor beta chains below all came from one sample that was sequenced in a study of T cell responses to AZD1222 COVID-19 vaccine. Clones were read by immunoSEQ multiplex PCR, and TCRdb kept only the in-frame ones, dropping some. The sample comprises more than 150,000 clones, approximately 90% of which are singletons, and about 4.2% rests with the top ten. Sample: peripheral blood, taken on day 0 of AZD1222 vaccination. The receptors were sampled from an adult in good health.

This chain uses TRBV2 with TRBJ1-1, with 7 bases matching TRBD1. The CDR3 loop spans 14 amino acids. Germline V gene data show CDR1 as SNHLY and CDR2 as FYNNEI. The V gene end was trimmed by 5 bases and the J gene end by 10 bases; junction bases not matched to a gene: 13. CDR3 protein: CASSFFKAEGAAFF. CDR3 nucleotides: TGTGCCAGCAGTTTTTTCAAGGCGGAGGGGGCAGCTTTCTTT.

The DNA of the CDR3 is TGTGCCAGCAGCAGGAGGGTTAATGAGCAGTTCTTC. Its translation: CASSRRVNEQFF. The chain is built from TRBV3-1 (or the pseudogene TRBV3-2) and TRBJ2-1; possible D gene TRBD2, 6 bases. The CDR3 runs to 12 residues. Trimming took off 5 bases at V and 7 bases at J, with 9 bases between the two ends. The germline CDR1 and CDR2 sequences are LGHDT and YNNKEL (reference sequence).

The V call is TRBV2, the J call TRBJ1-5; 8 positions match TRBD1. CDR1 and CDR2 (germline): SNHLY, FYNNEI. J gave up 7 bases and V 7 bases, and 6 bases lay outside the gene matches. This CDR3 is built from 13 residues. The CDR3 DNA sequence: TGTGCCAGCAAACCGACAGGGGTCCAGCCCCAGCATTTT. Translation: CASKPTGVQPQHF.

V is TRBV28 and J is TRBJ2-2, with a possible D match to TRBD1 (6 bases). The V end was cut by 5 bases, the J end by 0 bases, with 13 bases between. This CDR3 is 16 amino acids long. Germline lookup yields CDR1 MDHEN and CDR2 SYDVKM. CDR3 DNA: TGTGCCAGCAGTCCTCAGGGACATTCGAACACCGGGGAGCTGTTTTTT. Translation gives CASSPQGHSNTGELFF.

This clone has just a few counts. J is TRBJ2-7 and V is TRBV19, with 8 nucleotides matching TRBD2. The CDR3 runs 15 residues. Losses at the gene ends were 5 bases for V and 2 bases for J; bases not matched to a gene: 8. Germline CDR1 and CDR2: LNHDA and SQIVND (reference sequence). CDR3: CASSASGRGAYEQYF. In DNA form, the CDR3 reads TGTGCCAGTAGTGCCAGCGGGAGAGGTGCCTACGAGCAGTACTTC.

The gene calls are TRBV4-1 and TRBJ2-5; 8 nucleotides match TRBD2. Germline V gene lookup returns CDR1 MGHRA and CDR2 YSYEKL. V gave up 1 base and J gave up 5 bases; unmatched junction bases: 6. The CDR3 sequence is 15 residues long. The CDR3, as DNA: TGCGCCAGCAGCCAAGTGGGACTAGGTACGGAGACCCAGTACTTC. This encodes CASSQVGLGTETQYF.

The chain carries TRBV20-1 and TRBJ2-1; unclear D gene. The CDR3 consists of 14 residues. The V end was cut by 3 bases, the J end by 6 bases, with 15 bases between. CDR1 is DFQATT and CDR2 is SNEGSKA in the germline V gene (reference sequence). The CDR3: CSASFVSPINEQFF. As DNA, the CDR3 is TGCAGTGCTAGTTTCGTCTCTCCCATCAATGAGCAGTTCTTC.

The chain couples TRBV3-1 (or the pseudogene TRBV3-2) to TRBJ2-7, with D perhaps matching TRBD1 (6 bases). V lost 4 bases to trimming and J lost 5 bases, with 18 bases between them. CDR3 length: 15 residues. Germline CDR1 and CDR2: LGHDT and YNNKEL (reference sequence). The CDR3 region has the DNA TGTGCCAGCAGCCTCACACGGGCAGGGGACCACGAGCAGTACTTC. Its protein product is CASSLTRAGDHEQYF.

This chain uses TRBV27 with TRBJ1-4; D not resolved. The length of the CDR3 is 15 residues. Germline loops: CDR1 MNHEY, CDR2 SMNVEV (reference sequence). The V and J ends lost 8 bases and 5 bases respectively, with 18 bases between them. CDR3 region: CASRRTAERNEKLFF. CDR3 sequence (DNA): TGTGCCAGCCGGAGGACGGCAGAGAGAAATGAAAAACTGTTTTTT. The full variable domain, in which reference TRBV27 and TRBJ1-4 provide the parts outside the CDR3, is EAQVTQNPRYLITVTGKKLTVTCSQNMNHEYMSWYRQDPGLGLRQIYYSMNVEVTDKGDVPEGYKVSRKEKRNFPLILESPSPNQTSLYFCASRRTAERNEKLFFGSGTQLSVL.

The sample holds a few counts of this clone. The chain couples TRBV5-4 to TRBJ2-7; maybe TRBD2 (5 bases). Per germline, CDR1 SGHNT and CDR2 YYREEE (reference sequence). Trimming left V 4 bases short and J 0 bases short, with 14 bases between. CDR3 size: 15 residues. The CDR3 region has the DNA TGTGCCAGCAGCAGCGGAACCCTTCTCTCCTACGAGCAGTACTTC. Its protein product is CASSSGTLLSYEQYF.

A word on this clone: The junction departs from germline at one end; a sequencing error may be responsible. V and J are TRBV6-5 and TRBJ2-5; 9 nucleotides agree with TRBD2. Germline V CDR1 and CDR2: MNHEY, SVGAGI. The CDR3 totals 15 residues. In DNA form, the CDR3 reads TGTGCCAGCCCCCCGCTAGCGGGGAACCACGAGACCCAGTACTTC. Protein product: CASPPLAGNHETQYF.

This rearrangement joins TRBV7-9 to TRBJ1-4, with 7 nucleotides matching TRBD1. In germline, CDR1 is SEHNR, CDR2 FQNEAQ (reference sequence). The V segment lost 1 base and the J segment 0 bases; nucleotides outside the gene matches: 2. The CDR3 has 16 amino acids. This CDR3 is CASSLVGTATNEKLFF. CDR3 DNA sequence: TGTGCCAGCAGCTTAGTCGGGACAGCAACTAATGAAAAACTGTTTTTT.

The chain joins TRBV24-1 to TRBJ1-4; D is ambiguous. CDR1 and CDR2 (germline): KGHDR, SFDVKD. V lost 3 bases to trimming and J lost 16 bases, with 14 bases between them. The CDR3 extends over 12 amino acids. The CDR3 region is CATSDGYTRWFF. As DNA, the CDR3 is TGTGCCACCAGTGATGGGTACACCCGATGGTTTTTT.

V and J are TRBV7-3 and TRBJ2-1; D is ambiguous. CDR3 size: 12 residues. Trimming stripped 10 bases from V and 9 bases from J, with 16 bases between. Germline lookup yields CDR1 SGHTA and CDR2 FQGTGA. Written as DNA, the CDR3 is TGTGCCACCTCGAACGCCTGGGGTGAGCAGTTCTTC. Protein: CATSNAWGEQFF.

The chain's CDR3 is CASLQTGVETQYF. CDR3 nucleotides: TGTGCGAGTCTCCAGACAGGGGTCGAGACCCAGTACTTC. The rearrangement uses TRBV12-3 or TRBV12-4 and TRBJ2-5; the match to TRBD1 covers 8 bases. The CDR3 covers 13 residues.

V gene TRBV7-6 combines with J gene TRBJ1-1; possible D gene TRBD1, 6 bases. Germline lookup yields CDR1 SGHVS and CDR2 FNYEAQ. This CDR3 has 15 residues. The V end was cut by 1 base, the J end by 5 bases, with 14 bases between. The CDR3 nucleotides are TGTGCCAGCAGCTTAGACCGGGGGGCGAGTACTGAAGCTTTCTTT. Residues: CASSLDRGASTEAFF.

V and J are TRBV28 and TRBJ1-1; 7 bases map to TRBD1. This CDR3 region has 15 residues. V lost 0 bases, J lost 1 base, and 2 bases stayed unmatched. Germline V gene sequence: CDR1 MDHEN, CDR2 SYDVKM. The CDR3: CASSLWAGGNTEAFF. The CDR3 DNA reads TGTGCCAGCAGTTTATGGGCAGGGGGGAACACTGAAGCTTTCTTT.